What follows are 8 T cell receptor beta chains derived from one specimen sequenced in a study of monozygotic twins with inflammatory bowel disease. With the 5' RACE reads reprocessed, TCRdb shows one record per CDR3 protein and no DNA. Found here are some 100,000 distinct CDR3 sequences; the top ten clones hold about an eighth. What was sequenced was blood. These receptor sequences come from a human donor with ulcerative colitis or Crohn's disease, or a healthy co-twin of an affected twin (not recorded which).

J is TRBJ1-6 and V is TRBV2; the D gene TCRdb calls, TRBD1, cannot be checked with no DNA. CDR3 length: 14 amino acids. CDR1 SNHLY and CDR2 FYNNEI come from the germline V gene. The CDR3 protein is CASSEGRGYSPLHF. Using reference TRBV2 and TRBJ1-6 for the parts outside the CDR3, the full variable domain is EPEVTQTPSHQVTQMGQEVILRCVPISNHLYFYWYRQILGQKVEFLVSFYNNEISEKSEIFDDQFSVERPDGSNFTLKIRSTKLEDSAMYFCASSEGRGYSPLHFGNGTRLTVT.

The genes are TRBV5-1 and TRBJ1-1; TCRdb selects TRBD1, and the lack of DNA leaves this call unchecked. The germline gives CDR1 SGHRS, CDR2 YFSETQ. The CDR3 sequence is 14 residues long. The chain's CDR3 is CASSELTGNTEAFF.

This chain connects TRBV27 to TRBJ2-5; the TCRdb D gene call, TRBD1, has no DNA to confirm it. The germline V gene has CDR1 MNHEY and CDR2 SMNVEV (reference sequence). This CDR3 region has 13 residues. CDR3 region: CASRDRVQETQYF.

The chain couples TRBV4-3 to TRBJ2-2; TCRdb's D gene call, TRBD1, goes unchecked for lack of DNA. CDR1 is LGHNA, CDR2 YSLEER, per germline. The CDR3 consists of 18 residues. This CDR3 reads CASSLGPGTGGDTGELFF.

V gene TRBV11-2 combines with J gene TRBJ2-3; with no DNA, the TCRdb D assignment of TRBD1 cannot be verified. CDR1 is SGHAT and CDR2 is FQNNGV in the germline V gene. This CDR3 has 16 residues. CDR3 region: CASSIRSTGNTDTQYF.

This sequence joins TRBV11-2 and TRBJ1-2. CDR3 length: 14 amino acids. Germline V CDR1 and CDR2: SGHAT, FQNNGV. CDR3 residues: CASSSGPRNYGYTF.

The V call is TRBV20-1, the J call TRBJ2-3. Per germline, CDR1 DFQATT and CDR2 SNEGSKA (reference sequence). The CDR3 covers 13 residues. This chain's CDR3 is CSAWRRATDTQYF.

This chain links TRBV19 with TRBJ1-4; lacking DNA, the TRBD1 call made by TCRdb goes unchecked. Germline V lookup: CDR1 LNHDA, CDR2 SQIVND (reference sequence). The length of the CDR3 is 14 residues. Here the CDR3 reads CASSLSGGKEKLFF.